Following are 17 T cell receptor beta chains from one sample sequenced in a study of T cell responses to AZD1222 COVID-19 vaccine. The repertoire was sequenced with immunoSEQ multiplex PCR; TCRdb's copy has only in-frame clones and lacks some. The table lists approximately 160,000 clones, around 94% of them singletons. The sample in question was peripheral blood, obtained 28 days after the second AZD1222 dose. The receptor source for this set is an adult who received the AZD1222 COVID-19 vaccine.

The genes are TRBV10-2 and TRBJ2-5; 12 positions agree with TRBD1. The CDR3 contains 20 residues. J gave up 5 bases and V 0 bases, and 16 bases lay outside the gene matches. Germline V CDR1 and CDR2: WSHSY, SAAADI. The DNA for the CDR3 is TGCGCCAGCAGTGAGTCGACTGGATTCTTAGGGACAGGGGGCTGGGAGACCCAGTACTTC. It codes for CASSESTGFLGTGGWETQYF.

V and J are TRBV19 and TRBJ2-7; 8 nucleotides align to TRBD1. This CDR3 region has 15 residues. With 1 base clipped from V and 5 bases from J, the junction kept 7 bases outside the gene matches. Per the germline V gene, CDR1 is LNHDA and CDR2 is SQIVND (reference sequence). The CDR3 spells CASSIAAGGADEQYF. The CDR3 DNA reads as TGTGCCAGTAGTATAGCCGCAGGGGGCGCGGACGAGCAGTACTTC.

This clone was counted a single time. The V gene is TRBV19, the J gene TRBJ1-1; 7 bases match TRBD1. The CDR3 is made up of 19 amino acids. The germline CDR1 and CDR2 sequences are LNHDA and SQIVND (reference sequence). The J segment lost 2 bases and the V segment lost 6 bases, leaving 21 bases of the junction unmatched. Here the CDR3 reads CASRSPRGSPLLRNTEAFF. The CDR3 DNA sequence: TGTGCCAGTAGGTCCCCCAGGGGGTCCCCTCTTCTCAGAAACACTGAAGCTTTCTTT. Based on the CDR3 plus reference TRBV19 and TRBJ1-1, the full variable domain is DGGITQSPKYLFRKEGQNVTLSCEQNLNHDAMYWYRQDPGQGLRLIYYSQIVNDFQKGDIAEGYSVSREKKESFPLTVTSAQKNPTAFYLCASRSPRGSPLLRNTEAFFGQGTRLTVV.

The chain has TRBV6-7 and TRBJ2-1; TRBD2 matches at 15 bases. TRBV6-7 is classed as an ORF, of uncertain function. V was clipped by 7 bases and J by 6 bases; unmatched bases: 16. The CDR3 consists of 19 residues. The DNA for the CDR3 is TGTGCCAGCACCTATAGGGGACTAGCGGGAGGAGGGTCTGGCAATGAGCAGTTCTTC. Encoded protein: CASTYRGLAGGGSGNEQFF.

CDR3 sequence (DNA): TGTGCCAGCAGGCCGGGACAGCTTAATTCACCCCTCCACTTT. Translating it yields CASRPGQLNSPLHF. J is TRBJ1-6 and V is TRBV5-6; 7 nucleotides match TRBD1. This CDR3 contains 14 residues. In germline, CDR1 is SGHDT, CDR2 YYEEEE. The ends lost 5 bases at V and 6 bases at J; junction bases unmatched: 5.

The chain joins TRBV5-6 to TRBJ2-7; no clear D gene. Germline V gene sequence: CDR1 SGHDT, CDR2 YYEEEE. Between the trimmed V and J ends, which lost 3 bases and 3 bases, there was a span of 10 bases. The CDR3 has 13 amino acids. The CDR3 sequence: CASSWGGDYEQYF. The CDR3 region has the DNA TGTGCCAGCAGCTGGGGTGGCGACTACGAGCAGTACTTC.

The chain combines TRBV19 with TRBJ1-1, with 8 nucleotides matching TRBD1. The V and J ends lost 5 bases and 0 bases, in that order; junction bases with no gene match: 5. Germline V gene sequence: CDR1 LNHDA, CDR2 SQIVND (reference sequence). The CDR3 has 15 amino acids. The DNA for the CDR3 is TGTGCCAGTAGTGACAGGGGAGGCGTGAACACTGAAGCTTTCTTT. Its protein product is CASSDRGGVNTEAFF. The variable domain in full, completed from reference TRBV19 and TRBJ1-1, reads DGGITQSPKYLFRKEGQNVTLSCEQNLNHDAMYWYRQDPGQGLRLIYYSQIVNDFQKGDIAEGYSVSREKKESFPLTVTSAQKNPTAFYLCASSDRGGVNTEAFFGQGTRLTVV.

This clone was seen only once. The chain combines TRBV19 with TRBJ2-1, with D perhaps TRBD1 (5 bases). Looked up from germline, CDR1 is LNHDA and CDR2 is SQIVND (reference sequence). This CDR3 spans 13 amino acids. Trimming stripped 1 base from V and 7 bases from J, with 8 bases between. The CDR3 loop is CASSIAQVNEQFF. The CDR3 DNA is TGTGCCAGTAGTATAGCACAGGTGAATGAGCAGTTCTTC.

This sequence joins TRBV19 and TRBJ2-1, with 9 nucleotides matching TRBD2. J lost 7 bases, V lost 7 bases, and 5 bases had no gene match. Germline V gene lookup returns CDR1 LNHDA and CDR2 SQIVND (reference sequence). The length of the CDR3 is 13 residues. The DNA of the CDR3 is TGTGCCAGTACCATAGCGGGAGTAAATGAGCAGTTCTTC. Amino acid sequence: CASTIAGVNEQFF.

V and J are TRBV30 and TRBJ1-2; D is uncertain. Per the germline V gene, CDR1 is GTSNPN and CDR2 is SVGIG (reference sequence). Between the trimmed V and J ends, which lost 2 bases and 2 bases, there was a span of 9 bases. This CDR3 region has 13 residues. The CDR3 nucleotides are TGTGCCTGGAGTCCCGGGGAGAACTATGGCTACACCTTC. This gives the protein CAWSPGENYGYTF.

The chain uses TRBV18 and TRBJ2-7; perhaps TRBD2 as D (6 bases). Deletions cut 3 bases from V and 2 bases from J, with 14 bases between. Per the germline V gene, CDR1 is KGHSH and CDR2 is LQKENI. There are 15 residues in the CDR3. CDR3 sequence reads: CASSPRRTTPYEQYF. In nucleotides, the CDR3 is TGTGCCAGCTCACCGCGACGGACTACCCCCTACGAGCAGTACTTC.

In its sample, this clone was seen once. This chain joins TRBV27 and TRBJ2-4, with 8 positions matching TRBD1. Germline V CDR1 and CDR2: MNHEY, SMNVEV (reference sequence). The CDR3 has 14 amino acids. Trimming took 3 bases from V and 4 from J; bases not matched to a gene: 2. As DNA, the CDR3 is TGTGCCAGCAGTTTCGGACAGGGTAAAAACATTCAGTACTTC. Its protein is CASSFGQGKNIQYF.

V and J are TRBV19 and TRBJ2-6, with a weak D call TRBD2 (5 bases). This CDR3 is built from 19 residues. Between the trimmed V and J ends, which lost 4 bases and 3 bases, there was a span of 22 bases. Germline CDR1 reads LNHDA; CDR2 reads SQIVND (reference sequence). The CDR3 DNA follows: TGTGCCAGTAGTAACCAACCCTGGGAGTTGAGGGATGGGGCCAACGTCCTGACTTTC. Its protein product is CASSNQPWELRDGANVLTF.

V gene TRBV5-4 combines with J gene TRBJ2-1; TRBD2 matches 12 bases. Unmatched junction bases numbered 5, after V lost 3 bases and J lost 4 bases. Germline values: CDR1 SGHNT, CDR2 YYREEE (reference sequence). This CDR3 comprises 16 residues. The CDR3 is CASSSRTSGMYNEQFF. CDR3 nucleotide sequence: TGTGCCAGCAGCTCCCGGACTAGCGGGATGTACAATGAGCAGTTCTTC.

V is TRBV18 and J is TRBJ2-1; D is perhaps TRBD1 (5 bases). V dropped 4 bases and J dropped 7 bases, with 8 bases sitting between them. The CDR3 runs 12 residues. The germline CDR1 and CDR2 sequences are KGHSH and LQKENI. DNA of the CDR3: TGTGCCAGCTCACTACAGGCTAATGAGCAGTTCTTC. Translated, it gives CASSLQANEQFF.

This clone was picked up a small number of times. The chain is built from TRBV12-5 and TRBJ2-7; D is ambiguous. From germline, CDR1 is LGHNT and CDR2 FRNRAP. Trimming took 2 bases from V and 1 from J, leaving 3 bases between them. CDR3 length: 12 amino acids. The CDR3 here is CASGLTSYEQYF. CDR3 DNA sequence: TGTGCTAGTGGTTTGACTTCCTACGAGCAGTACTTC.

The chain links TRBV5-1 to TRBJ2-6; D is perhaps TRBD2 (6 bases). The CDR3 is made up of 17 amino acids. V lost 2 bases and J lost 0, with 12 bases in between. The V gene's germline CDR1 is SGHRS and CDR2 YFSETQ. DNA for the CDR3: TGCGCCAGCAGCTTAGCCGGGGGAGCCTCTGGGGCCAACGTCCTGACTTTC. Translation: CASSLAGGASGANVLTF.